Below are 17 T cell receptor beta chains sequenced from a single sample in a study of PD-1 blockade in classical Hodgkin lymphoma. Only in-frame clones appear in the TCRdb table, and some are missing; sequencing was by immunoSEQ multiplex PCR. The sample has 10,000 to 14,000 clones, 75% seen once. Patients all relapsed after autologous stem cell transplantation, and there was variation in brentuximab vedotin exposure. Specimen: peripheral blood mononuclear cells (PBMCs), collected at baseline. These TCRs come from a human donor with classical Hodgkin lymphoma.

The chain joins TRBV15 to TRBJ2-3, with D uncertain. The V gene's germline CDR1 is LNHNV and CDR2 YYDKDF (reference sequence). CDR3 length: 13 amino acids. V was cut by 2 bases and J by 6 bases, with 9 bases left in between. Here the CDR3 reads CATSRPPDDTQYF. CDR3 bases: TGTGCCACCAGCAGACCTCCAGATGATACGCAGTATTTT.

The V and J genes are TRBV5-1 and TRBJ1-4; unclear D gene. From germline, CDR1 is SGHRS and CDR2 YFSETQ. The V end lost 0 bases, the J end lost 3 bases, and 6 bases lay between the germline ends. The CDR3 length is 14 residues. The CDR3 loop is CASSLGGPNEKLFF. The CDR3 coding sequence is TGCGCCAGCAGCTTGGGAGGCCCTAATGAAAAACTGTTTTTT. Full variable domain (rest looked up from reference TRBV5-1 and TRBJ1-4): KAGVTQTPRYLIKTRGQQVTLSCSPISGHRSVSWYQQTPGQGLQFLFEYFSETQRNKGNFPGRFSGRQFSNSRSEMNVSTLELGDSALYLCASSLGGPNEKLFFGSGTQLSVL.

J is TRBJ1-2 and V is TRBV6-5; TRBD1 aligns across 10 bases. Unmatched junction bases numbered 4, after V lost 7 bases and J lost 2 bases. This CDR3 is built from 14 residues. In germline, CDR1 is MNHEY, CDR2 SVGAGI. The CDR3 loop is CASTKDRGNYGYTF. The CDR3, as DNA: TGTGCCAGCACTAAGGACAGGGGGAACTATGGCTACACCTTC.

The V and J genes are TRBV6-1 and TRBJ1-5; tentatively, D is TRBD1 (6 bases). The CDR3 consists of 14 residues. Germline lookup yields CDR1 MNHNS and CDR2 SASEGT. The V gene lost 7 bases and the J gene lost 3 bases, with 13 bases spanning the gap. CDR3 loop: CASTGDRYNQPQHF. CDR3 bases: TGTGCCAGCACAGGGGACCGGTACAATCAGCCCCAGCATTTT.

The chain uses TRBV6-6 and TRBJ1-5; 7 nucleotides line up with TRBD1. CDR1 and CDR2 from the germline V gene are MNHNY and SVGAGI (reference sequence). This CDR3 has 15 amino acids. The trim removed 2 bases at V and 5 bases at J, leaving 6 bases unmatched. The CDR3 DNA follows: TGTGCCAGCAGTTACCGAACAGGGGTATATCAGCCCCAGCATTTT. Translation: CASSYRTGVYQPQHF.

This chain connects TRBV4-1 to TRBJ2-5; the D gene is possibly TRBD2 (6 bases). CDR1 and CDR2 (germline): MGHRA, YSYEKL. V was trimmed by 7 bases and J by 5 bases, leaving 14 bases between them. This CDR3 comprises 13 residues. The CDR3, as DNA: TGCGCCAGCAAAGAGTTGGGGGGTGAGACCCAGTACTTC. Encoded protein: CASKELGGETQYF.

The rearrangement links TRBV29-1 to TRBJ2-2; 10 bases fit TRBD2. This CDR3 region has 13 residues. Germline V gene sequence: CDR1 SQVTM, CDR2 ANQGSEA. The DNA of the CDR3 is TGCTCGGTGAGCGGGAGGGCCGGCGGGGAGCTGTTTTTT. It encodes CSVSGRAGGELFF.

This clone was seen a handful of times. The genes are TRBV2 and TRBJ1-2; no definite D call. CDR3 length: 15 amino acids. Trimming took off 7 bases at V and 8 bases at J, with 23 bases between the two ends. Germline values: CDR1 SNHLY, CDR2 FYNNEI. The CDR3 spells CASNAGPLRSGGYTF. CDR3 nucleotides: TGTGCCAGCAATGCGGGCCCACTCAGATCGGGAGGCTACACCTTC.

This chain connects TRBV4-2 to TRBJ1-4; D unresolved. This CDR3 is 16 amino acids long. V shed 0 bases and J shed 2 bases, with 10 bases lying between them. Germline values: CDR1 LGHNA, CDR2 YNFKEQ. The CDR3 sequence: CASSQDLDKTNEKLFF. The CDR3 bases are TGTGCCAGCAGCCAAGACCTCGACAAGACTAATGAAAAACTGTTTTTT.

The chain recombines TRBV10-3 with TRBJ1-2; 9 positions match TRBD1. The V and J ends lost 8 bases and 2 bases, in that order; junction bases with no gene match: 9. The CDR3 runs to 15 residues. The germline CDR1 and CDR2 sequences are ENHRY and SYGVKD. As DNA, the CDR3 is TGTGCCATCGCCCGACAGGGGGTGGAGAACTATGGCTACACCTTC. The encoded protein is CAIARQGVENYGYTF.

This rearrangement joins TRBV11-2 to TRBJ2-5; no clear D. Germline loops: CDR1 SGHAT, CDR2 FQNNGV. This CDR3 is built from 15 residues. The ends were cut back, 1 base at V and 2 bases at J, with 11 bases in the middle. The CDR3 DNA reads TGTGCCAGCAGCTTAGGAACTATTAGACAAGAGACCCAGTACTTC. It specifies CASSLGTIRQETQYF.

The chain combines TRBV5-1 with TRBJ2-2; D is tentatively TRBD1 or TRBD2 (5 bases each). CDR3 length: 16 amino acids. CDR1 is SGHRS, CDR2 YFSETQ, per germline. The germline V and J ends were trimmed by 0 bases and 5 bases, with 14 bases remaining between them. In nucleotides, the CDR3 is TGCGCCAGCAGCTTGGGAGGGGTTGCAAGTACCGGGGAGCTGTTTTTT. Residues: CASSLGGVASTGELFF.

This clone has more than one count but fewer than ten. The chain employs TRBV11-2 and TRBJ2-5, with 8 bases lining up with TRBD1. Germline lookup yields CDR1 SGHAT and CDR2 FQNNGV. This CDR3 comprises 16 residues. V lost 5 bases to trimming and J lost 2 bases; unmatched junction nucleotides: 10. Written as DNA, the CDR3 is TGTGCCAGCAGCCGATACCCGGACAGGGCACAAGAGACCCAGTACTTC. Amino acids: CASSRYPDRAQETQYF. Together with reference TRBV11-2 and TRBJ2-5, the CDR3 gives the full variable domain: EAGVAQSPRYKIIEKRQSVAFWCNPISGHATLYWYQQILGQGPKLLIQFQNNGVVDDSQLPKDRFSAERLKGVDSTLKIQPAKLEDSAVYLCASSRYPDRAQETQYFGPGTRLLVL.

This clone was counted only a few times. The J gene is TRBJ1-4, the V gene TRBV2; a weak D match, TRBD1 (5 bases). The CDR3 sequence is 15 residues long. Trimming cost V 3 bases and J 5 bases, with 13 bases left between them. CDR1 and CDR2 from the germline V gene are SNHLY and FYNNEI. The CDR3 DNA is TGTGCCAGCAGTGAGGGACGGATATTAAATGAAAAACTGTTTTTT. Translating gives CASSEGRILNEKLFF. The variable domain in full, with the rest retrieved from reference TRBV2 and TRBJ1-4, is EPEVTQTPSHQVTQMGQEVILRCVPISNHLYFYWYRQILGQKVEFLVSFYNNEISEKSEIFDDQFSVERPDGSNFTLKIRSTKLEDSAMYFCASSEGRILNEKLFFGSGTQLSVL.

The chain couples TRBV18 to TRBJ2-5; D not certain. CDR1 KGHSH and CDR2 LQKENI come from the germline V gene. CDR3 length equals 15 residues. V lost 3 bases to trimming and J lost 2 bases, with 13 bases between them. The CDR3 coding sequence is TGTGCCAGCTCACCCCCACTTTCCGGGCAAGAGACCCAGTACTTC. Residues: CASSPPLSGQETQYF.

This rearrangement joins TRBV2 to TRBJ1-5, with 10 bases identical to TRBD1. The CDR3 consists of 15 residues. Germline CDR1 is SNHLY and CDR2 is FYNNEI. Trimming at V came to 4 bases and at J to 6 bases, leaving 6 bases not matched to a gene. CDR3 region: CASSVDRGGSQPQHF. The CDR3 bases are TGTGCCAGCAGTGTGGACAGGGGGGGCAGTCAGCCCCAGCATTTT.

By its share, this clone is medium-sized. The rearrangement links TRBV28 to TRBJ1-2; D is perhaps TRBD1 (6 bases). CDR3 size: 12 residues. Germline CDR1 reads MDHEN; CDR2 reads SYDVKM. V was trimmed by 7 bases and J by 5 bases, leaving 11 bases between them. The CDR3 DNA is TGTGCCAGCAACAGGGTGAGGTATGGCTACACCTTC. It yields the protein CASNRVRYGYTF.